This T cell receptor (beta chain) was found in a study of CD4 T cells in relation to SARS-CoV-2 and coronaviruses. On this clone itself: Its antigen is undetermined.

CDR1 is MNHEY, CDR2 SMNVEV, per germline (reference sequence). The CDR3 sequence is 13 residues long. The V and J ends lost 5 bases and 7 bases respectively, with 15 bases between them. Notes on the study in general: Monoreactive clones expanded significantly more to SARS-CoV-2 than crossreactive clones did. The cross-reactivity analysis covered only spike protein, not other viral proteins.

Some clones are missing from TCRdb's copy, which holds only in-frame ones; the method was immunoSEQ multiplex PCR. Of tens of thousands of clones in the sample, roughly 72% were seen once. CD4+ T cells from unexposed donors were obtained before the COVID-19 pandemic (2011-2018). Isolation of CD4+ T cells took place after nine to ten days in culture. Cells permitting, SARS-CoV-2 S/N and four cold-coronavirus spikes were tested on unexposed-donor CD4+ T cells. Material: CD4+ T cells from PBMCs, cultured in vitro. This chain joins TRBV27 and TRBJ2-7; D gene ambiguous. This TCR was sampled from a human donor in good health. CDR3 DNA sequence: TGTGCCAGCAGTGTGCAGCGTTCGCGGGAGCAGTACTTC. Translating it yields CASSVQRSREQYF.